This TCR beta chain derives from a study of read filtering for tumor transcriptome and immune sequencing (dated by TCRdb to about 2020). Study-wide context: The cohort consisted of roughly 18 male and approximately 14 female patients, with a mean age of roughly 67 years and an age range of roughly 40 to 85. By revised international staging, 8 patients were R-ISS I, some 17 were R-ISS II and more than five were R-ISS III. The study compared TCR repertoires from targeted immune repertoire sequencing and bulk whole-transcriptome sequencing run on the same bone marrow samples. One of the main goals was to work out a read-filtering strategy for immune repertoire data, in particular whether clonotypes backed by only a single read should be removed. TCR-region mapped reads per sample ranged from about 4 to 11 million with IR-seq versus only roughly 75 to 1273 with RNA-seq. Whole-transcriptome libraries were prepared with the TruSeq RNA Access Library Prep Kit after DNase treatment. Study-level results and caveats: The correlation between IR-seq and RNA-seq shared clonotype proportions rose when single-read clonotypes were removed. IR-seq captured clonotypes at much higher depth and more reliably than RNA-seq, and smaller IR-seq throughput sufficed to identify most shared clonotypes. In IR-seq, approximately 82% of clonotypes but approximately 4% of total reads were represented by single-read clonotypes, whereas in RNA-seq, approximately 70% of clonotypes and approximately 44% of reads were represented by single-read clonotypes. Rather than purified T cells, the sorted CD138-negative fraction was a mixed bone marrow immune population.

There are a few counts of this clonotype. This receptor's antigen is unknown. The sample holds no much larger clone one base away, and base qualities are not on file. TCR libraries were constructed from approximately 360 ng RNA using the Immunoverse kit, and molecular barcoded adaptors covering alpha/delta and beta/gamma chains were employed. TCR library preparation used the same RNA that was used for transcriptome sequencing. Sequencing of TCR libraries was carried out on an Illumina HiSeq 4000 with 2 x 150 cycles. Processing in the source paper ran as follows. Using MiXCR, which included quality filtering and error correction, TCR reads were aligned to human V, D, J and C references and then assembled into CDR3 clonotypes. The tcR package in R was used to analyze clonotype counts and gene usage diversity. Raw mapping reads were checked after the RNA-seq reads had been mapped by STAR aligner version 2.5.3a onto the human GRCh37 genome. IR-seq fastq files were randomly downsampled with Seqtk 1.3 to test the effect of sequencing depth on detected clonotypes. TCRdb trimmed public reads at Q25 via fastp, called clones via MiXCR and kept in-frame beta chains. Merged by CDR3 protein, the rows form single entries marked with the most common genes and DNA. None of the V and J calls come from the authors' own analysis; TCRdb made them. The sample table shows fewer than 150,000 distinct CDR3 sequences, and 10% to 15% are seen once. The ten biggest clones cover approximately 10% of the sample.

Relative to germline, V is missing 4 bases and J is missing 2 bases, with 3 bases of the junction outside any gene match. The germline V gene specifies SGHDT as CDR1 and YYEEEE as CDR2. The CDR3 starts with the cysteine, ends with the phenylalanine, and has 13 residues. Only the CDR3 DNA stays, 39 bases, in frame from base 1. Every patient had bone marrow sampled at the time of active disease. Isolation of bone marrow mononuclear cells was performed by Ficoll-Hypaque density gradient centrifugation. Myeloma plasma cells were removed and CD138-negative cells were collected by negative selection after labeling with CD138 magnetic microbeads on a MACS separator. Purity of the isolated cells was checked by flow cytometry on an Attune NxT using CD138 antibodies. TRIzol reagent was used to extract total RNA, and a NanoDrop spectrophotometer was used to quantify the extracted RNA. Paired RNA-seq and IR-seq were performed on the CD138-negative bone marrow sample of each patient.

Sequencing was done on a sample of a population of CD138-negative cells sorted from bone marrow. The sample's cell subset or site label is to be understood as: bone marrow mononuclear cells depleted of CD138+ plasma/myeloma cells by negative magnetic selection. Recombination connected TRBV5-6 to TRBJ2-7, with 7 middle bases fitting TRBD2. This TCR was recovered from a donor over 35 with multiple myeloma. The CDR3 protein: CASSPSGPYEQYF. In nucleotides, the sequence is TGTGCCAGCAGCCCTAGCGGACCCTACGAGCAGTACTTC.